This T cell receptor beta chain was captured in a study of CD4 T cells in relation to SARS-CoV-2 and coronaviruses. This CDR3 has 16 amino acids. Looked up from germline, CDR1 is SEHNR and CDR2 is FQNEAQ (reference sequence). V lost 5 bases and J lost 1; bases outside the gene matches: 5. Regarding this clone: The target antigen is unknown.

Overall study findings and caveats: This crossreactivity analysis covered spike protein alone, no other viral proteins.

CD4+ T cells from unexposed donors were obtained before the COVID-19 pandemic (2011-2018). Isolation of CD4+ T cells took place after about eleven days in culture. Repertoires were generated with immunoSEQ multiplex PCR, while TCRdb's copy carries only in-frame clones and drops some. There are approximately 20,000 clones in the sample; about 72% occur only once, and 15% to 18% lies in the top ten. The TCR sequence derives from a human donor in good health. The sequencing sample was made of CD4+ T cells from PBMCs, cultured in vitro. V usage is TRBV7-9 and J usage is TRBJ1-4; 9 positions agree with TRBD1. CDR3 amino acids: CASSPDRGRTNEKLFF. The CDR3 DNA reads as TGTGCCAGCAGCCCGGACAGGGGTAGAACTAATGAAAAACTGTTTTTT. Using reference TRBV7-9 and TRBJ1-4 for the parts outside the CDR3, the full variable domain is DTGVSQNPRHKITKRGQNVTFRCDPISEHNRLYWYRQTLGQGPEFLTYFQNEAQLEKSRLLSDRFSAERPKGSFSTLEIQRTEQGDSAMYLCASSPDRGRTNEKLFFGSGTQLSVL.